The present T cell receptor beta chain was sequenced within a study of blood T cell repertoires in COVID-19. Overall study: Collection of acute and convalescent COVID-19 samples took place in the United States, Italy and Spain. Nucleic acid was either cDNA or gDNA, and it came from T cells, B-cell-depleted T cells, or PBMCs.

In the original workflow: By means of reference gene primer amplification, nucleated cell counts were estimated. The assay was immunoSEQ multiplex PCR, and TCRdb's table has in-frame clones only and misses some. V, J and clone size are taken as reported in that table, and D and trimming were inferred from the DNA itself. Here the sample spans a few hundred thousand clones, around 87% being singletons. CDR1 is MDHEN and CDR2 is SYDVKM in the germline V gene. The CDR3 has 11 residues. Trimming cost V 3 bases and J 8 bases, with 7 bases left between them. This TCR was sampled from a woman in her 70s with active or convalescent COVID-19. Sequencing was carried out using peripheral blood. The rearrangement uses TRBV28 and TRBJ1-1; no definite D call. CDR3 sequence reads: CASSFAVEAFF. The CDR3 region has the DNA TGTGCCAGCAGTTTCGCAGTGGAAGCTTTCTTT.